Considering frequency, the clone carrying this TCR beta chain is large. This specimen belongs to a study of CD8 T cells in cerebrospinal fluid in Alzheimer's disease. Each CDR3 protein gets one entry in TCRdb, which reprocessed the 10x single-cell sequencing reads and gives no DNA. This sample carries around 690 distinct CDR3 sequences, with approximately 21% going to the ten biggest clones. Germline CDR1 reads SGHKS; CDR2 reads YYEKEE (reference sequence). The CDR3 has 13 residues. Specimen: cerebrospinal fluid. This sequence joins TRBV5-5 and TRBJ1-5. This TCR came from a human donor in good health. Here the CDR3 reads CASSFTDNQPQHF.